This T cell receptor beta chain comes out of a study of cytomegalovirus exposure and HLA in healthy donors. About this clone itself: Its antigen is as yet unknown.

Broader study findings: Later, an analysis found that TCR clusters from the first cohort tended to co-occur in the roughly 120 validation repertoires. In vitro data verified three CMV-associated chains as specific for CMV antigens. The investigators catalogued 150 to 200 TCR beta chains as cytomegalovirus-associated.

V lost 0 bases and J lost 6; bases outside the gene matches: 5. Germline V gene data show CDR1 as SQVTM and CDR2 as ANQGSEA. The CDR3 has 13 residues. Assay: immunoSEQ multiplex PCR; the TCRdb copy retains only in-frame clones and omits some. The sample lists nearly 200,000 clones, around 84% occurring once. The receptor was isolated from a woman aged 25 to 39 in good health and CMV-seropositive. Input material: PBMCs. This chain connects TRBV29-1 to TRBJ2-7, with 7 bases fitting TRBD2. The CDR3 DNA is TGCAGCGTTGAAGATTGGGAGGGTCCCGAGCAGTACTTC. This codes for CSVEDWEGPEQYF.